This T cell receptor (beta chain) is from a study of T cell responses to AZD1222 COVID-19 vaccine. Study findings and constraints: Possibly, clonal diversity was underestimated; donors were largely white British and included more females. Per reports, nearly half of all spike-specific TCRs target regions that are unmutated in variants. All repertoire sampling was performed exclusively after the peak T cell response.

TCRdb's copy holds only in-frame clones and misses some; the assay was immunoSEQ multiplex PCR. This sample has 95,000 to 150,000 clones, with over 75% found just once. Per germline, CDR1 SGHRS and CDR2 YFSETQ. This CDR3 is built from 13 residues. Trimming took off 4 bases at V and 8 bases at J, with 15 bases between the two ends. For this clone: The antigen is undetermined.

V usage is TRBV5-1 and J usage is TRBJ1-1, with no clear D. The clonotype comes from an adult in good health. Material: peripheral blood, obtained on day 0 of AZD1222 vaccination. The CDR3 loop reads CASSTDGVIEAFF. The CDR3 bases are TGCGCCAGCAGCACCGACGGGGTAATCGAAGCTTTCTTT. Full variable domain (rest looked up from reference TRBV5-1 and TRBJ1-1): KAGVTQTPRYLIKTRGQQVTLSCSPISGHRSVSWYQQTPGQGLQFLFEYFSETQRNKGNFPGRFSGRQFSNSRSEMNVSTLELGDSALYLCASSTDGVIEAFFGQGTRLTVV.